One and the same sample provided the 29 T cell receptor beta chains below, sequenced in a study of blood T cell repertoires in COVID-19. The assay was immunoSEQ multiplex PCR, and TCRdb's table has in-frame clones only and misses some. This table holds 200,000 or so clones, around 81% found once. The sequenced material came from PBMCs or T cells enriched from blood (not recorded which). The receptors were sampled from a man aged 35-49 years who had recovered from COVID-19.

V is TRBV27 and J is TRBJ2-3; 9 bases fit TRBD2. With 8 bases clipped from V and 4 bases from J, the junction kept 10 bases outside the gene matches. The CDR3 spans 15 residues. In germline, CDR1 is MNHEY, CDR2 SMNVEV (reference sequence). The CDR3 loop reads CASVPAGGQPDTQYF. CDR3 DNA: TGTGCCAGCGTTCCCGCGGGGGGGCAACCAGATACGCAGTATTTT.

The V call is TRBV7-2, the J call TRBJ1-1, with TRBD1 matching 8 bases. There are 15 residues in the CDR3. V gave up 5 bases and J gave up 1 base; unmatched junction bases: 6. Germline V gene lookup returns CDR1 SGHTA and CDR2 FQGNSA. DNA of the CDR3: TGTGCCAGCAGCAGCCAGGGGGCTCGGAACACTGAAGCTTTCTTT. Protein: CASSSQGARNTEAFF. Based on the CDR3 plus reference TRBV7-2 and TRBJ1-1, the full variable domain is GAGVSQSPSNKVTEKGKDVELRCDPISGHTALYWYRQSLGQGLEFLIYFQGNSAPDKSGLPSDRFSAERTGGSVSTLTIQRTQQEDSAVYLCASSSQGARNTEAFFGQGTRLTVV.

The rearrangement uses TRBV6-4 and TRBJ2-1; 7 bases align to TRBD1. Per germline, CDR1 MRHNA and CDR2 SNTAGT. The CDR3 covers 15 residues. V trimming: 0 bases; J trimming: 6 bases; junction bases outside the gene matches: 5. The CDR3 sequence: CASSDSGTDGNEQFF. The CDR3 bases are TGTGCCAGCAGTGACTCCGGGACAGACGGCAATGAGCAGTTCTTC.

This chain uses TRBV28 with TRBJ1-2, with a tentative D call TRBD1 (5 bases). The CDR3 spans 16 residues. V was cut by 4 bases and J by 8 bases, with 23 bases left in between. CDR1 and CDR2 from the germline V gene are MDHEN and SYDVKM. Written as DNA, the CDR3 is TGTGCCAGCAGTTCCCCGACGGGGGGAGCAGATGTGGGCTACACCTTC. It translates to CASSSPTGGADVGYTF.

The rearrangement joins TRBV5-4 to TRBJ2-5; 8 bases fit TRBD2. The CDR3 runs 16 residues. J was trimmed by 0 bases and V by 0 bases; bases with no gene match: 4. Germline CDR1 reads SGHNT; CDR2 reads YYREEE (reference sequence). CDR3 amino acids: CASSLGSGTYQETQYF. The CDR3, as DNA: TGTGCCAGCAGCTTGGGTAGCGGGACGTACCAAGAGACCCAGTACTTC.

The chain links TRBV18 to TRBJ1-6; TRBD1 is a possible D gene (5 bases). In germline, CDR1 is KGHSH, CDR2 LQKENI. The CDR3 spans 15 residues. Trimming took 2 bases from V and 10 from J, leaving 15 bases between them. The chain's CDR3 is CASSPEGGGRSPLHF. CDR3 sequence (DNA): TGTGCCAGCTCACCAGAAGGCGGGGGGAGATCACCCCTCCACTTT.

Remarks on this clone: The sample carries other DNA sequences with the same CDR3. This rearrangement joins TRBV30 to TRBJ1-5; D remains unclear. Germline CDR1 is GTSNPN and CDR2 is SVGIG (reference sequence). This CDR3 is built from 13 residues. V was trimmed by 0 bases and J by 4 bases, leaving 7 bases between them. The chain's CDR3 is CAWSVGRNQPQHF. CDR3 bases: TGTGCCTGGAGTGTAGGGAGGAATCAGCCCCAGCATTTT.

V gene TRBV27 combines with J gene TRBJ1-3; 8 bases map to TRBD1. The J segment lost 3 bases and the V segment lost 8 bases, leaving 15 bases of the junction unmatched. Germline V CDR1 and CDR2: MNHEY, SMNVEV (reference sequence). The CDR3 has 17 amino acids. CDR3 protein: CASPARQGSTGGNTIYF. The CDR3 region has the DNA TGTGCCAGCCCCGCTCGACAGGGGTCGACGGGTGGAAACACCATATATTTT.

The chain uses TRBV24-1 and TRBJ1-2, with D uncertain. Per the germline V gene, CDR1 is KGHDR and CDR2 is SFDVKD. This CDR3 comprises 14 residues. V lost 3 bases and J lost 6, with 13 bases in between. The CDR3, as DNA: TGTGCCACCAGTGATCCCCGGGAGGGTAATGGCTACACCTTC. It specifies CATSDPREGNGYTF.

This clone was counted a few times. The chain combines TRBV10-2 with TRBJ1-6; 8 nucleotides agree with TRBD1. In germline, CDR1 is WSHSY, CDR2 SAAADI. This CDR3 is 16 amino acids long. The trim removed 8 bases at V and 7 bases at J, leaving 13 bases unmatched. The CDR3 spells CASQLWTGNGNSPLHF. DNA of the CDR3: TGCGCCAGCCAACTGTGGACAGGGAATGGAAATTCACCCCTCCACTTT.

This clone has just a few counts. This chain connects TRBV14 to TRBJ1-1; no clear D gene. Germline loops: CDR1 SGHDN, CDR2 FVKESK. V was trimmed by 3 bases and J by 4 bases, leaving 12 bases between them. The CDR3 spans 14 residues. As DNA, the CDR3 is TGTGCCAGCAGCCACGTAGTGAGGTCCACTGAAGCTTTCTTT. Amino acids: CASSHVVRSTEAFF.

This sequence joins TRBV28 and TRBJ1-6, with D perhaps matching TRBD1 (6 bases). The germline CDR1 and CDR2 sequences are MDHEN and SYDVKM. This CDR3 spans 14 amino acids. With 7 bases removed from V and 3 bases from J, the gap between germline ends came to 10 bases. The CDR3 loop is CASIETGYNSPLHF. DNA for the CDR3: TGTGCCAGCATTGAGACAGGCTATAATTCACCCCTCCACTTT.

The V call is TRBV6-5, the J call TRBJ1-4, with 11 nucleotides matching TRBD1. Per the germline V gene, CDR1 is MNHEY and CDR2 is SVGAGI. The CDR3 totals 14 residues. With V trimmed by 8 bases and J by 8 bases, 7 bases remained unmatched. The CDR3: CASHPGTGGEKLFF. The CDR3 DNA sequence: TGTGCCAGCCACCCCGGGACAGGGGGAGAAAAACTGTTTTTT.

The CDR3 region has the DNA TGTGCCAGCAGCGTAGGGCTAGGAACGAACACCGGGGAGCTGTTTTTT. Its translation: CASSVGLGTNTGELFF. This chain connects TRBV9 to TRBJ2-2; D uncertain. V lost 0 bases and J lost 0, with 9 bases in between. Per germline, CDR1 SGDLS and CDR2 YYNGEE. The CDR3 contains 16 residues.

This CDR3 reads CASSFHGTGGSYEQYF. The CDR3 DNA follows: TGTGCCAGCAGTTTCCACGGGACAGGGGGCTCCTACGAGCAGTACTTC. V usage is TRBV27 and J usage is TRBJ2-7; TRBD1 agrees at 11 bases. V dropped 3 bases and J dropped 0; count of bases not matched to a gene: 4. Germline lookup yields CDR1 MNHEY and CDR2 SMNVEV (reference sequence). The CDR3 has 16 amino acids.

The genes are TRBV6-2 or TRBV6-3 and TRBJ1-3; D not certain. V lost 6 bases to trimming and J lost 3 bases, with 18 bases between them. Germline assignment: CDR1 MNHEY and CDR2 SVGEGT. CDR3 length equals 16 residues. The CDR3 sequence is CASSRLRAGSGNTIYF. As DNA, the CDR3 is TGTGCCAGCAGCAGGCTGCGGGCGGGCAGTGGAAACACCATATATTTT.

This rearrangement joins TRBV20-1 to TRBJ1-5; D ambiguous. CDR3 length equals 12 residues. Germline values: CDR1 DFQATT, CDR2 SNEGSKA (reference sequence). Trimming cost V 3 bases and J 4 bases, with 7 bases left between them. The CDR3 is CSASLLNQPQHF. CDR3 DNA: TGCAGTGCTAGTCTTTTAAATCAGCCCCAGCATTTT.

This chain uses TRBV7-9 with TRBJ2-3; D is possibly TRBD1 (5 bases). CDR3 size: 16 residues. Germline lookup yields CDR1 SEHNR and CDR2 FQNEAQ (reference sequence). The V end lost 4 bases, the J end lost 0 bases, and 14 bases lay between the germline ends. This chain's CDR3 is CASSSRGISSTDTQYF. CDR3 in DNA: TGTGCCAGCAGCTCTAGGGGTATTTCTAGCACAGATACGCAGTATTTT.

This clone was found once. The V call is TRBV29-1, the J call TRBJ2-2; 7 positions match TRBD2. Germline V gene lookup returns CDR1 SQVTM and CDR2 ANQGSEA. There are 15 residues in the CDR3. V dropped 8 bases and J dropped 1; count of bases not matched to a gene: 10. The CDR3 DNA sequence: TGCAGCCCTTGCAGGCTAGCGGAGAACACCGGGGAGCTGTTTTTT. This gives the protein CSPCRLAENTGELFF.

This clone turned up a few times. The gene calls are TRBV3-1 (or the pseudogene TRBV3-2) and TRBJ1-1, with TRBD1 matching over 7 bases. CDR1 and CDR2 from the germline V gene are LGHDT and YNNKEL (reference sequence). This CDR3 contains 13 residues. Losses at the gene ends were 3 bases for V and 10 bases for J; bases not matched to a gene: 8. The chain's CDR3 is CASSQYRGTGAFF. CDR3 nucleotide sequence: TGTGCCAGCAGCCAGTACAGGGGTACGGGAGCTTTCTTT.

The chain uses TRBV18 and TRBJ1-2, with 10 bases lining up with TRBD1. The J segment lost 3 bases and the V segment lost 3 bases, leaving 1 base of the junction unmatched. Germline V lookup: CDR1 KGHSH, CDR2 LQKENI. CDR3 length: 14 residues. The CDR3 DNA follows: TGTGCCAGCTCACCCGGGACAGGGGACTATGGCTACACCTTC. Translation: CASSPGTGDYGYTF.

The gene calls are TRBV28 and TRBJ1-2, with TRBD1 as a possible D gene (5 bases). This CDR3 has 13 residues. Trimming took 6 bases from V and 2 from J, leaving 10 bases between them. CDR1 and CDR2 from the germline V gene are MDHEN and SYDVKM. CDR3 bases: TGTGCCAGCAGGATTCCAGGGAACTATGGCTACACCTTC. It specifies CASRIPGNYGYTF.

There are a few counts of this clone. V and J are TRBV2 and TRBJ1-1; D gene unclear. Germline V lookup: CDR1 SNHLY, CDR2 FYNNEI. The germline V and J ends were trimmed by 1 base and 12 bases, with 12 bases remaining between them. The CDR3 covers 12 residues. The CDR3 here is CASSEGTISSFF. CDR3 nucleotide sequence: TGTGCCAGCAGTGAAGGGACTATTAGCTCTTTCTTT.

J is TRBJ2-5 and V is TRBV2; D not certain. Germline loops: CDR1 SNHLY, CDR2 FYNNEI. The V end lost 8 bases, the J end lost 4 bases, and 14 bases lay between the germline ends. This CDR3 has 13 residues. The CDR3 DNA follows: TGTGCCAGCTCCGCCGGCCGCGGAGAGACCCAGTACTTC. Translation: CASSAGRGETQYF. The entire variable domain, with the rest obtained from reference TRBV2 and TRBJ2-5, is as follows: EPEVTQTPSHQVTQMGQEVILRCVPISNHLYFYWYRQILGQKVEFLVSFYNNEISEKSEIFDDQFSVERPDGSNFTLKIRSTKLEDSAMYFCASSAGRGETQYFGPGTRLLVL.

This chain connects TRBV18 to TRBJ1-2, with 8 bases matching TRBD1. Trimming cost V 1 base and J 6 bases; bases outside gene matches: 13. CDR3 length: 17 amino acids. The V gene's germline CDR1 is KGHSH and CDR2 LQKENI. The CDR3 sequence is CASSPHPLGQGADGYTF. Here the CDR3 DNA reads TGTGCCAGCTCACCACACCCCCTAGGGCAGGGGGCTGATGGCTACACCTTC.

The gene calls are TRBV10-3 and TRBJ2-7, with D tentatively TRBD2 (7 bases). Per the germline V gene, CDR1 is ENHRY and CDR2 is SYGVKD. The V gene lost 0 bases and the J gene lost 10 bases, with 19 bases spanning the gap. The CDR3 length is 15 residues. In nucleotides, the CDR3 is TGTGCCATCAGTGAGTCGCAGGGGAGGGGTACGAAACAGTACTTC. Protein sequence: CAISESQGRGTKQYF.

The chain recombines TRBV7-2 with TRBJ1-2; unclear D gene. The CDR3 totals 12 residues. The V gene lost 5 bases and the J gene lost 7 bases, with 11 bases spanning the gap. Per germline, CDR1 SGHTA and CDR2 FQGNSA. The CDR3 nucleotides are TGTGCCAGCAGCGCCAGGTTGGGTGGCTACACCTTC. Residues: CASSARLGGYTF.

This chain joins TRBV5-1 and TRBJ2-3, with 7 positions matching TRBD1. Germline CDR1 reads SGHRS; CDR2 reads YFSETQ. V was pared by 4 bases and J by 5 bases, with 7 bases of the junction left unmatched. The CDR3 contains 14 residues. CDR3 residues: CASSNTGAQDTQYF. For the CDR3, the DNA is TGCGCCAGCAGCAACACAGGGGCGCAAGATACGCAGTATTTT.

The chain recombines TRBV6-6 with TRBJ2-5, with D perhaps TRBD1 (6 bases). The CDR3 is 13 amino acids. Trimming removed 10 bases from V and 5 bases from J, with 17 bases in between. Germline assignment: CDR1 MNHNY and CDR2 SVGAGI (reference sequence). The DNA for the CDR3 is TGTGCCACCCTACAGGGCGTTGGGGAGACCCAGTACTTC. This translates into CATLQGVGETQYF.